This T cell receptor beta chain was profiled in a study of immune evolution from preneoplasia to lung adenocarcinoma. The CDR3 is 13 residues long. V lost 6 bases and J 4 bases, leaving 12 bases between the germline ends. Germline loops: CDR1 SNHLY, CDR2 FYNNEI. The method was immunoSEQ multiplex PCR; TCRdb's version includes in-frame clones alone and lacks a portion of them. The sample holds around 41,000 clones, around 79% seen once. Macro-dissection enriched premalignant or tumor cells before nucleic acid extraction. The sequence was collected from a person between 55 and 70 years old with lung adenocarcinoma. Sequences were obtained from FFPE invasive lung adenocarcinoma tissue. The chain links TRBV2 to TRBJ1-1; TRBD1 might be the D (5 bases). CDR3 amino acids: CASSLDQGTEAFF. The CDR3 DNA reads TGTGCCAGCAGCCTAGATCAGGGCACTGAAGCTTTCTTT.